Listed below are T cell receptor beta chains from one sample, sequenced in a study of OX40 agonist ivuxolimab in advanced cancers. Clones were read by immunoSEQ multiplex PCR, and TCRdb kept only the in-frame ones, dropping some. This table holds roughly 86,000 clones, roughly 92% found once. The sample consisted of CD4+ or CD8+ T cells sorted from blood, taken in a trial of the OX40 agonist ivuxolimab. The receptors come from an adult with an advanced solid tumor such as melanoma, head and neck, liver or kidney cancer. Both conserved end residues are part of each CDR3. The order of the fields is J gene, D gene, V gene, clone size, CDR3 protein, CDR3 DNA. A D gene is named only where the DNA matches it firmly. Size is omitted from some rows. Given values are once, few, many or a class for expanded clones.

TRBJ2-1,-,TRBV7-9,-,CASSPGDMDNEQFF,TGTGCCAGCAGCCCGGGGGACATGGACAATGAGCAGTTCTTC
TRBJ2-5,-,TRBV11-3,-,CASSLGLQETQYF,TGTGCCAGCAGCTTGGGCCTCCAAGAGACCCAGTACTTC
TRBJ2-1,TRBD2,TRBV10-2,-,CASSRLAGGYNEQFF,TGCGCCAGCAGTAGACTAGCGGGAGGCTACAATGAGCAGTTCTTC
TRBJ2-7,-,TRBV7-9,-,CASNEHEAYEQYF,TGTGCCAGCAACGAACACGAAGCCTACGAGCAGTACTTC
TRBJ2-7,TRBD1,TRBV7-6,-,CASSSAGIGGPYEQYF,TGTGCCAGCAGCTCAGCCGGGATAGGGGGCCCCTACGAGCAGTACTTC
TRBJ2-7,-,TRBV30,-,CACQEGSYEQYF,TGTGCCTGCCAAGAAGGGTCGTACGAGCAGTACTTC
TRBJ1-2,-,TRBV18,-,CASSTGAQSYGYTF,TGTGCCAGCTCCACAGGCGCGCAAAGCTATGGCTACACCTTC
TRBJ1-4,TRBD1,TRBV30,once,CAWSAPGQGSGKLFF,TGTGCCTGGAGTGCCCCGGGACAGGGCAGTGGAAAACTGTTTTTT
TRBJ2-7,TRBD1,TRBV5-1,-,CASSLTGGQPNYEQYF,TGCGCCAGCAGCTTGACAGGGGGCCAACCGAACTACGAGCAGTACTTC
TRBJ1-6,TRBD1,TRBV30,once,CACKLQGAGGNSPLHF,TGTGCCTGCAAGCTACAGGGGGCCGGAGGTAATTCACCCCTCCACTTT
TRBJ2-5,-,TRBV5-4,-,CASTERGLQETQYF,TGTGCCAGCACCGAAAGGGGATTACAAGAGACCCAGTACTTC
TRBJ2-7,TRBD1,TRBV29-1,-,CSVAWDSFYEQYF,TGCAGCGTTGCTTGGGACAGCTTCTACGAGCAGTACTTC
TRBJ2-3,-,TRBV7-2,-,CASSLDRAGSQYF,TGTGCCAGCAGCTTAGACCGGGCGGGGTCGCAGTATTTT
TRBJ2-5,-,TRBV27,-,CASGPSDRRWETQYF,TGTGCCAGCGGCCCGTCGGATAGAAGGTGGGAGACCCAGTACTTC
TRBJ1-5,TRBD1,TRBV4-1,-,CASSHRGQGKDQPQHF,TGCGCCAGCAGCCATCGAGGACAGGGGAAGGATCAGCCCCAGCATTTT
TRBJ1-1,-,TRBV2,-,CASSEAGSTYEAFF,TGTGCCAGCAGTGAAGCCGGGTCCACCTATGAAGCTTTCTTT
TRBJ2-1,TRBD2,TRBV30,-,CAWIPGGEREQFF,TGTGCCTGGATACCGGGAGGGGAGCGGGAGCAGTTCTTC
TRBJ2-3,TRBD2,TRBV28,-,CASSLTSGSSSTDTQYF,TGTGCCAGCAGTTTAACTAGCGGGAGTTCGAGCACAGATACGCAGTATTTT
TRBJ2-7,TRBD2,TRBV4-3,-,CASSRGRGTYEQYF,TGCGCCAGCAGCCGCGGGAGGGGGACTTACGAGCAGTACTTC
TRBJ2-7,TRBD2,TRBV10-3,-,CAISDAGTSGKYEQYF,TGTGCCATCAGTGACGCCGGGACTAGCGGGAAATACGAGCAGTACTTC
TRBJ2-1,-,TRBV6-5,-,CASRPYAIPYEQFF,TGTGCCAGCAGGCCCTACGCCATTCCCTATGAGCAGTTCTTC
TRBJ1-1,-,TRBV10-2,once,CASSEYVGAGGTEAFF,TGCGCCAGCAGTGAGTATGTAGGGGCAGGCGGGACTGAAGCTTTCTTT
TRBJ2-7,-,TRBV11-2,-,CASSNGHGLWYEQYF,TGTGCCAGCAGCAACGGACACGGGCTTTGGTACGAGCAGTACTTC
TRBJ2-1,-,TRBV2,once,CASTWRGYNEQFF,TGTGCCAGCACCTGGCGGGGATACAATGAGCAGTTCTTC
TRBJ2-1,TRBD2,TRBV7-2,few,CASSLAPWAEAGGNNEQFF,TGTGCCAGCAGCTTAGCTCCCTGGGCGGAAGCGGGAGGTAACAATGAGCAGTTCTTC
TRBJ1-5,-,TRBV12-2,few,CASRSTGHNQPQHF,TGTGCAAGTCGCTCGACAGGGCATAATCAGCCCCAGCATTTT
TRBJ2-2,TRBD2,TRBV4-2,-,CASRTTSGGNTGELFF,TGTGCCAGCAGGACAACTAGCGGAGGAAACACCGGGGAGCTGTTTTTT
TRBJ1-1,-,TRBV21-1,-,CASSKGTLADPNTEAFF,TGTGCCAGCAGCAAAGGGACGTTGGCAGATCCGAACACTGAAGCTTTCTTT
TRBJ2-7,-,TRBV5-1,-,CASSQPDTYEQYF,TGCGCCAGCAGCCAACCTGACACCTACGAGCAGTACTTC